This section outlines one T cell receptor beta chain sequence together with its context. The sample belongs to a study of shared clonotypes between healthy human individuals. In the source study's methods: ImmunoSEQ yielded junction-only sequences lacking quality scores, so filtering differed. The table came from immunoSEQ multiplex PCR; TCRdb's copy has only in-frame clones and leaves some out. V and J calls and clone size follow that table, whereas D and trimming were derived from the DNA. Among more than 2 million clones listed, roughly 95% were seen once. The germline gives CDR1 MGHRA, CDR2 YSYEKL. V lost 0 bases, J lost 7 bases, and 22 bases lay in between. CDR3 length: 18 amino acids. Everyone who donated was a Caucasian adult who lived in Nashville, Tennessee.

The chain couples TRBV4-1 to TRBJ2-1; D possibly corresponds to TRBD1 (6 bases). The clonotype was recovered from a young man in good health. The source material was naive CD4+ T cells sorted from blood. Stated subset: CD45RA+ positively selected. The CDR3 sequence is CASSQEWPGVSRTNEQFF. CDR3 DNA: TGCGCCAGCAGCCAAGAATGGCCAGGGGTTTCCCGCACTAATGAGCAGTTCTTC.